The next 6 T cell receptor beta chains were all read from a single sample in a study of cytomegalovirus exposure and HLA in healthy donors. Both 60 Vbeta primers and 13 Jbeta primers went into the PCR. Sequencing used immunoSEQ multiplex PCR; TCRdb keeps in-frame clones, though not all of them. Of roughly 280,000 clones in the sample, roughly two thirds were seen once. The sample taken for sequencing was PBMCs. The receptors come from a female donor in good health and CMV-seronegative.

The sample holds a few counts of this clone. Here the CDR3 DNA reads TGTGCCAGCACCTCAATGTGGGGGACAGCCCGCAATCAGCCCCAGCATTTT. It encodes CASTSMWGTARNQPQHF. This chain uses TRBV21-1 with TRBJ1-5; TRBD1 was called by the table and not checked on the DNA. TRBV21-1 is listed as a pseudogene. CDR3 length equals 17 residues.

The chain is built from TRBV18 and TRBJ2-5; possible D gene TRBD1, 5 bases. This CDR3 is built from 15 residues. V shed 1 base and J shed 5 bases, with 14 bases lying between them. In germline, CDR1 is KGHSH, CDR2 LQKENI. This CDR3 is CASSPLLSGYETQYF. In DNA form, the CDR3 reads TGTGCCAGCTCACCACTTCTCTCAGGGTACGAGACCCAGTACTTC. Complete variable domain (other parts from reference TRBV18 and TRBJ2-5): NAGVMQNPRHLVRRRGQEARLRCSPMKGHSHVYWYRQLPEEGLKFMVYLQKENIIDESGMPKERFSAEFPKEGPSILRIQQVVRGDSAAYFCASSPLLSGYETQYFGPGTRLLVL.

Worth noting for this clone: A read error may account for a junction end that differs from germline. The chain recombines TRBV7-9 with TRBJ2-3; D not certain. The CDR3 extends over 12 amino acids. Germline CDR1 and CDR2: SEHNR and FQNEAQ (reference sequence). The CDR3 here is CASSLGTDTQYF. The CDR3 coding sequence is TGTGCCAGCAGCCTTGGCACGGATACGCAGTATTTT.

A remark on this clone: Mismatch with germline at one junction end may stem from a read error. The chain has TRBV7-9 and TRBJ2-7, with D tentatively TRBD2 (6 bases). Germline values: CDR1 SEHNR, CDR2 FQNEAQ (reference sequence). This CDR3 is built from 14 residues. The CDR3 loop reads CSSSFGGNSYEQYF. The CDR3 DNA follows: TGTTCCAGCAGCTTCGGGGGTAACTCCTACGAGCAGTACTTC.

The V call is TRBV25-1, the J call TRBJ1-1; no definite D call. CDR3 length: 15 residues. Trimming pared 1 base from V and 3 bases from J, leaving 12 bases between. The germline V gene encodes CDR1 MGHDK and CDR2 SYGVNS. For the CDR3, the DNA is TGTGCCAGCAGTGAATCAAGAAACGGTGACACTGAAGCTTTCTTT. This gives the protein CASSESRNGDTEAFF.

This clone has only a few counts. The J gene is TRBJ1-2, the V gene TRBV6-5; 9 bases align to TRBD1. CDR1 and CDR2 (germline): MNHEY, SVGAGI. V was clipped by 2 bases and J by 7 bases; unmatched bases: 5. The CDR3 is 14 amino acids. The CDR3 DNA follows: TGTGCCAGCAGTTACATGGGACAGGGTTTTGGCTACACCTTC. This codes for CASSYMGQGFGYTF.